One and the same sample provided the 8 T cell receptor beta chains below, sequenced in a study of T cells after yellow fever vaccination. One entry per CDR3 protein, called by TCRdb with MiXCR from the 5' RACE reads. The sample lists hundreds of thousands of distinct CDR3 sequences; approximately 13% were seen once. This specimen was PBMCs, taken on the day of the yellow fever booster vaccination. The receptors were sampled from a man aged 25 to 40 who received the YFV17D yellow fever vaccine.

This clonotype was observed a few times. This chain joins TRBV20-1 and TRBJ2-3; 7 nucleotides align to TRBD2. CDR1 and CDR2 from the germline V gene are DFQATT and SNEGSKA (reference sequence). The CDR3 is 16 amino acids. J was trimmed by 2 bases and V by 2 bases; bases with no gene match: 10. DNA for the CDR3: TGCAGTGCTAGATCAGGGACCGGGACTAACACAGATACGCAGTATTTT. Translation: CSARSGTGTNTDTQYF.

The chain combines TRBV20-1 with TRBJ2-7, with TRBD1 matching over 9 bases. CDR1 and CDR2 (germline): DFQATT, SNEGSKA (reference sequence). This CDR3 is 13 amino acids long. J gave up 5 bases and V 2 bases, and 4 bases lay outside the gene matches. CDR3 bases: TGCAGTGCTAGACCGGGACAGGGCCACGAGCAGTACTTC. Its protein is CSARPGQGHEQYF.

This clonotype was seen a few times. The rearrangement uses TRBV6-2 or TRBV6-3 and TRBJ2-5; maybe TRBD2 (6 bases). Trimming took 6 bases from V and 4 from J, leaving 15 bases between them. CDR3 length: 14 residues. CDR1 is MNHEY, CDR2 SVGEGT, per germline. The DNA for the CDR3 is TGTGCCAGCAGCACCGGGACTCTACGAGAGACCCAGTACTTC. Translated: CASSTGTLRETQYF.

This clonotype is a singleton in its sample. This sequence joins TRBV12-5 and TRBJ2-2; no reliable D call. The CDR3 is 13 residues long. V gave up 5 bases and J gave up 4 bases, with 8 bases separating them. Germline lookup yields CDR1 LGHNT and CDR2 FRNRAP. This CDR3 reads CASGPTPTGELFF. The CDR3 DNA follows: TGTGCTAGTGGTCCAACCCCCACCGGGGAGCTGTTTTTT. Together with reference TRBV12-5 and TRBJ2-2, the CDR3 gives the full variable domain: DARVTQTPRHKVTEMGQEVTMRCQPILGHNTVFWYRQTMMQGLELLAYFRNRAPLDDSGMPKDRFSAEMPDATLATLKIQPSEPRDSAVYFCASGPTPTGELFFGEGSRLTVL.

This clonotype occurred a few times. The chain is built from TRBV14 and TRBJ1-1; D call uncertain. This CDR3 region has 16 residues. Germline V CDR1 and CDR2: SGHDN, FVKESK. V was shortened by 1 base and J by 2 bases, with 14 bases between the two germline ends. The CDR3 DNA reads TGTGCCAGCAGCCAAGGAAGGTTGGGCACCAACACTGAAGCTTTCTTT. Translated, it gives CASSQGRLGTNTEAFF.

This clonotype has just a few counts. The chain links TRBV7-2 to TRBJ1-6; 8 positions agree with TRBD1. The junction had 3 bases not matched to a gene; V was cut back by 2 bases and J by 6 bases. Germline V gene sequence: CDR1 SGHTA, CDR2 FQGNSA. This CDR3 is built from 15 residues. Here the CDR3 reads CASSLLGQGNSPLHF. CDR3 DNA: TGTGCCAGCAGCTTACTCGGACAGGGTAATTCACCCCTCCACTTT.

The rearrangement joins TRBV7-8 to TRBJ1-1; D is uncertain. Germline-derived CDR1 and CDR2 are SGHVS and FQNEAQ. V gave up 1 base and J gave up 0 bases, with 6 bases separating them. This CDR3 comprises 14 residues. Here the CDR3 reads CASSLEQVNTEAFF. DNA of the CDR3: TGTGCCAGCAGCTTAGAGCAGGTGAACACTGAAGCTTTCTTT.

Only a few counts were recorded for this clonotype. The J gene is TRBJ1-2, the V gene TRBV14; D is unclear. The CDR3 sequence is 13 residues long. Germline values: CDR1 SGHDN, CDR2 FVKESK. V was shortened by 3 bases and J by 8 bases, with 13 bases between the two germline ends. The CDR3 DNA follows: TGTGCCAGCAGCCAGGCCAGGAGTGGAGGCTACACCTTC. This translates into CASSQARSGGYTF.